Reported below is one TCR beta chain. The antigen is undetermined. This sample was taken from a study of cytomegalovirus exposure and HLA in healthy donors. Study results and caveats: In a later analysis, TCR beta V- and J-gene trimming was associated with a missense DCLRE1C variant. The authors considered a cluster of highly shared sequence variants likely to be a sequencing artifact.

13 Jbeta primers and 60 Vbeta primers were used for the PCR. The data were produced by immunoSEQ multiplex PCR, yet TCRdb's version contains in-frame clones alone and is incomplete. The sample lists around 100,000 clones, approximately 76% occurring once. The source material was PBMCs. This TCR was sampled from a woman aged 55-70 years in good health and CMV-seropositive.

The CDR3 DNA sequence: TGTGCCAGCAGTGATTCAAGACAGGGTAGCGTCGAGCAGTACTTC. Encoded protein: CASSDSRQGSVEQYF. J is TRBJ2-7 and V is TRBV25-1; 7 nucleotides match TRBD1. The CDR3 contains 15 residues. V lost 3 bases and J lost 6; bases outside the gene matches: 11. Germline-derived CDR1 and CDR2 are MGHDK and SYGVNS.